This TCR beta chain was observed in a study of regulatory T cells in long-lasting Graves disease (dated by TCRdb to the early 2020s). A note on the overall study: Patients with newly diagnosed Graves' disease had been on antithyroid drugs for under 3 months. Persistent Graves' disease patients were compared with newly diagnosed Graves' disease patients by peripheral blood TCR sequencing and RNA sequencing. The study was conducted in China and was registered as a clinical trial. A total of approximately 35 samples underwent TCR sequencing: about 13 from persistent and around 20 from newly diagnosed Graves' disease patients. General conclusions and limits of the study: Sequencing and analysis were limited to the TCR beta chain. The small sample size was acknowledged by the authors as a limitation that may reduce accuracy. Compared with newly diagnosed patients, patients with persistent Graves' disease had lower TCR Shannon entropy and fewer highly expanded clones, which suggests clonal expansion. A larger number of public clonotypes was shared among persistent patients (around 3,000) than among newly diagnosed patients (around 970). TRBV28, TRBJ1-2 and TRBJ2-5 were preferentially used in persistent disease, while TRBV20-1 and TRBJ2-1 were favored in newly diagnosed disease. Peripheral blood alone was examined, since thyroid tissue, which constituted the primary lesion, could not be accessed.

The CDR3 runs 15 amino acids, cysteine and phenylalanine included. Only the CDR3 DNA stays, 45 bases, in frame from base 1. The germline V gene encodes CDR1 SGHDT and CDR2 YYEEEE. Deletion took 4 bases off V and 2 bases off J, with a span of 13 bases between the germline ends. The receptor library was made with multiplex PCR. This sample was sequenced with an Illumina HiSeq 4000. iRepertoire HTBI primers and Arm-PCR amplification of CDR3 regions were used to construct TCR beta libraries. Before sequencing, the PCR products underwent gel purification. As for the authors' bioinformatics: Across samples, approximately 68 TRBV and 13 to 15 TRBJ segments were identified and used for gene usage analysis of CDR3 amino acid clonotypes. COPE and FqMerger were used to merge filtered high-quality paired reads into contigs. Contigs were aligned with BLAST to IMGT TRBV, TRBD and TRBJ reference genes, and CDR3 was defined per IMGT. Any clonotype with a frequency above 0.1% was classified as a highly expanded clone. Shannon entropy served as the measure of repertoire diversity, while the Gini coefficient captured V-J evenness. Clonotypes shared by more than one individual were considered public. TCRdb cleaned the public reads at Q25 with fastp, built clones with MiXCR and kept in-frame beta chains. Each entry is one CDR3 protein sequence, shown with its most common DNA and genes. It is TCRdb's table, rather than the study itself, that gives the V and J calls and clone size. The sample records around 420,000 distinct CDR3 sequences, about 15% of which are singletons. The top ten clonotypes cover approximately 8% of the sample.

This clonotype appeared many times. The antigen this receptor binds is unknown. Nothing much larger sits one base from this clone, and base qualities are not available. What this sample's time point label stands for: newly diagnosed GD, antithyroid drugs for less than 3 months. For both TCR sequencing and RNA sequencing, RNA was extracted from PBMCs using TRIzol. The diagnosis of Graves' disease followed American Thyroid Association guidelines. The patients came from an endocrinology department in Xi'an, China. From each patient, nine milliliters of peripheral blood was collected into an EDTA anticoagulant tube. Ficoll Paque Plus density gradient separation was used to isolate PBMCs, and no further T cell sorting was performed. An Agilent 2100 Bioanalyzer and agarose gel were used to check RNA quality, while a NanoDrop 2000 measured RNA concentration. The same sample was also studied in work on T cells in Graves' hyperthyroidism and ophthalmopathy. The second investigation adds: Stable Graves' hyperthyroidism was defined as no progression to ophthalmopathy during 18 months of follow-up. The hyperthyroidism patients were between 18 and 65 years old and newly diagnosed, with a disease duration of less than 2 months. Any patient with an uncontrolled infection, another autoimmune disease, pregnancy or lactation was excluded. Clinical symptoms, serum thyroxine and TRAb, thyroid ultrasound, and orbital computed tomography formed the basis for the diagnoses. The first round of RT-PCR for the TCR CDR3 was performed with the HTBI primer set and the Qiagen OneStep RT-PCR kit. Most expanded thyroid clonotypes (frequency above 0.001) were also detected in blood, a finding suggesting that blood repertoires may reflect thyroid immune responses. Ophthalmopathy was separated from stable hyperthyroidism by a 13 V-J signature model, with over 85% sensitivity and around 81% specificity obtained in cross-validation and 80%/75% obtained in testing. In validation, progression to ophthalmopathy was predicted by the model with around 70% sensitivity and roughly 72% specificity, a median of 6.5 months before onset. To identify TCR V-J signatures that set the groups apart, the researchers used a discovery cohort of about a hundred patients, made up of under 50 with Graves' ophthalmopathy and some 55 with stable Graves' hyperthyroidism. Whether ophthalmopathy could be predicted prospectively was tested in an independent validation cohort made up of about 18 hyperthyroidism patients plus 17 patients who later progressed to ophthalmopathy. The 90 to 100 discovery patients were randomly divided into training and test sets at a 7:3 ratio. In about 6 Graves' hyperthyroidism patients, the study also compared T-cell repertoires from thyroid tissue with T-cell repertoires from blood. After sampling, hyperthyroidism patients received methimazole starting at 30 mg daily, and ophthalmopathy patients received high-dose intravenous methylprednisolone. Libraries were constructed in a second round of multiplex PCR, after which size selection and purification were carried out. The libraries were sequenced on an Illumina HiSeq2000 using paired-end 100 bp reads. SOAPnuke was used to process the raw data, removing reads that contained adapters or uncalled bases, had a mean Phred below 15, or lacked an exact match to the constant primer or identifier. High-quality paired reads were merged with COPE v1.2.5, and unique nucleotide sequences were defined as clonotypes. Clonotypes were aligned to IMGT TRBV, TRBD and TRBJ reference segments using MiTCR v1.1. Analysis was restricted to V-J combinations with a frequency above 0.0001, which covered about 99% of repertoires. The TCS score was defined as the ratio of F50 (clonal expansion) to E x V (chaos), calculated using BLOSUM62-based TCRdist between CDR3 peptides within each V-J. Welch's t-statistics and random forest reduced roughly 530 V-J features to 13, which were used in a naive Bayes classifier (R e1071). Sample size was not statistically predetermined, and investigators were not blinded to group allocation. The paper reports TCR Vbeta CDR3 sequencing of about 140 peripheral blood samples: under 45 ophthalmopathy, roughly 80 hyperthyroidism and around 17 progressor patients.

The sequence was collected from a woman aged 40 to 55 with Graves disease. Donor details come from another sample of the same person, matched by shared clones. The specimen comprised peripheral blood mononuclear cells (PBMCs), sampled at new diagnosis, from a patient treated with antithyroid drugs. This chain joins TRBV5-6 to TRBJ2-1; a tentative D match to TRBD1 spans 6 bases. This receptor has the CDR3 CASSPVTGAYNEQFF. The sequenced DNA is TGTGCCAGCAGCCCGGTGACAGGCGCCTACAATGAGCAGTTCTTC.